The source of this T cell receptor (beta chain) is a study of T cell responses to AZD1222 COVID-19 vaccine. General study points: The study identified only six AZD1222 recipients as seropositive at baseline.

Points on this clone: The target antigen is unknown.

V was clipped by 4 bases and J by 5 bases, with 9 bases between them. Per germline, CDR1 LGHDT and CDR2 YNNKEL (reference sequence). The CDR3 is 12 residues long. Some clones are missing from TCRdb's copy, which holds only in-frame ones; the method was immunoSEQ multiplex PCR. Of tens of thousands of clones listed, around 80% are singletons. This chain connects TRBV3-1 (or the pseudogene TRBV3-2) to TRBJ2-7, with D perhaps TRBD2 (6 bases). The sequence derives from an adult in good health. The sequences come from peripheral blood, collected on day 0 of AZD1222 vaccination. The CDR3 protein is CASSRLGNEQYF. The CDR3 DNA follows: TGTGCCAGCAGCCGACTAGGCAACGAGCAGTACTTC.